The 2 T cell receptor beta chains below come from one sample, sequenced in a study of shared clonotypes between healthy human individuals. The table came from immunoSEQ multiplex PCR; TCRdb's copy has only in-frame clones and leaves some out. The sample lists about 1.1 million clones, around three quarters occurring once. Sequenced sample: memory CD4+ T cells from PBMCs. Specified subset: CD45RA-negative fraction. Receptors originate from a man aged 18 to 29 in good health. Some clones in this sample may be carry-over from other donors' samples.

For this clone: Other DNA sequences in this sample translate to the same CDR3. The rearrangement uses TRBV6-1 and TRBJ2-7; weak D call: TRBD1 (5 bases). This CDR3 has 14 residues. Germline V CDR1 and CDR2: MNHNS, SASEGT. Trimming pared 1 base from V and 1 base from J, leaving 8 bases between. The CDR3 region has the DNA TGTGCCAGCAGTGAAGTTGGGGCTTCCTACGAGCAGTACTTC. Protein: CASSEVGASYEQYF.

The chain carries TRBV29-1 and TRBJ2-7; 8 positions match TRBD1. Germline lookup yields CDR1 SQVTM and CDR2 ANQGSEA. This CDR3 has 14 amino acids. With 7 bases clipped from V and 5 bases from J, the junction kept 13 bases outside the gene matches. CDR3 protein: CSGVRTGPDDEQYF. CDR3 coding DNA: TGCAGCGGAGTAAGGACAGGGCCCGATGACGAGCAGTACTTC.